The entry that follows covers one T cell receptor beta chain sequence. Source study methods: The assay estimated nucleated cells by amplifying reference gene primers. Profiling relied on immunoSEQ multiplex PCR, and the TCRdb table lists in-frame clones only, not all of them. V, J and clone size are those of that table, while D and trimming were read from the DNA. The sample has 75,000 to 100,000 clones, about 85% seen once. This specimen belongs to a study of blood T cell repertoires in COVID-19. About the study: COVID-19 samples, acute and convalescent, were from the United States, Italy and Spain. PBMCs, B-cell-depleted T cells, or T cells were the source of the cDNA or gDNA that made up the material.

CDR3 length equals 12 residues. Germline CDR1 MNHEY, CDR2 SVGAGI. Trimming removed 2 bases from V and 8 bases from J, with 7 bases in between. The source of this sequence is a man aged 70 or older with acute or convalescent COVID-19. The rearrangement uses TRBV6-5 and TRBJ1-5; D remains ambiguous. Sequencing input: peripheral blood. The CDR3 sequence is CASSYSGEPQHF. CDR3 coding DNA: TGTGCCAGCAGTTACAGCGGGGAGCCCCAGCATTTT.